The 10 T cell receptor beta chains presented below share a single source sample, sequenced in a study of shared clonotypes between healthy human individuals (TCRdb year 2020). Libraries were prepared through the immunoSEQ multiplex PCR assay. Entries here come from immuneACCESS through TCRdb and include only in-frame sequences with V and J called. Some clones fail to appear in such tables; in the studies checked, an unresolved V gene covers under half of the shortfall, and the cause of the remainder is unknown. Recorded for this sample are some 2.3 million clones; approximately 95% of them occurred a single time. The biggest ten clones account for about 0.39% of the sample. Sequencing input: naive CD4+ T cells from PBMCs. The cell subset or site label, read with the paper, signifies: CD45RA+ positively selected. Receptor source: a man aged 18 to 35 in good health. Some clones in this sample may be carry-over from other donors' samples.

J is TRBJ1-1 and V is TRBV2; perhaps TRBD1 as D (5 bases). CDR1 is SNHLY and CDR2 is FYNNEI in the germline V gene. The germline V and J ends were trimmed by 3 bases and 4 bases, with 18 bases remaining between them. CDR3 length equals 16 residues. The CDR3 bases are TGTGCCAGCAGTGAGGGCAGGGTGGCACTGGCCACTGAAGCTTTCTTT. Translation gives CASSEGRVALATEAFF.

In regard to this clone: Distinct nucleotide sequences in the sample also encode this CDR3. This rearrangement joins TRBV11-1 to TRBJ2-5; the match to TRBD2 covers 12 bases. Looked up from germline, CDR1 is SGHAT and CDR2 is FQDESV (reference sequence). Trimming cost V 5 bases and J 4 bases; bases outside gene matches: 2. The CDR3 totals 14 residues. The chain's CDR3 is CASSPGLAGETQYF. DNA for the CDR3: TGTGCCAGCAGCCCGGGACTAGCGGGAGAGACCCAGTACTTC.

This clone was seen only a few times. CDR3 region: CAWSGDRVNYGYTF. Here the CDR3 DNA reads TGTGCCTGGAGTGGGGACAGGGTTAACTATGGCTACACCTTC. The rearrangement links TRBV30 to TRBJ1-2; TRBD1 agrees at 9 bases. The V segment lost 1 base and the J segment 1 base; nucleotides outside the gene matches: 1. The CDR3 runs 14 residues. Germline assignment: CDR1 GTSNPN and CDR2 SVGIG (reference sequence).

The CDR3 here is CASRDQGAEIYGYTF. CDR3 nucleotide sequence: TGTGCCAGCAGAGACCAGGGGGCGGAAATCTATGGCTACACCTTC. The gene calls are TRBV6-6 and TRBJ1-2; 8 nucleotides line up with TRBD1. With V trimmed by 6 bases and J by 4 bases, 10 bases remained unmatched. This CDR3 spans 15 amino acids. Germline V gene sequence: CDR1 MNHNY, CDR2 SVGAGI (reference sequence).

With regard to this clone: The same CDR3 arises from other DNA sequences in this sample as well. V gene TRBV7-9 combines with J gene TRBJ1-3; D gene uncertain. Germline CDR1 reads SEHNR; CDR2 reads FQNEAQ (reference sequence). Deletions cut 3 bases from V and 3 bases from J, with 3 bases between. This CDR3 spans 12 amino acids. CDR3 residues: CASSFYGNTIYF. In nucleotides, the CDR3 is TGTGCCAGCAGCTTTTATGGAAACACCATATATTTT.

This clone appeared a single time. This chain connects TRBV7-8 to TRBJ2-5; TRBD1 is a possible D gene (5 bases). The germline V gene has CDR1 SGHVS and CDR2 FQNEAQ. The V gene lost 6 bases and the J gene lost 4 bases, with 18 bases spanning the gap. The CDR3 length is 15 residues. CDR3 protein: CASSTNTQGGETQYF. The CDR3 nucleotides read TGTGCCAGCAGTACCAATACCCAGGGTGGAGAGACCCAGTACTTC.

The genes are TRBV19 and TRBJ2-3; D is unclear. The CDR3 is 13 residues long. Germline loops: CDR1 LNHDA, CDR2 SQIVND (reference sequence). The V gene lost 3 bases and the J gene lost 6 bases, with 10 bases spanning the gap. CDR3 in amino acids: CASSMERSDTQYF. CDR3 DNA: TGTGCCAGTAGTATGGAGCGATCGGATACGCAGTATTTT.

The chain combines TRBV6-1 with TRBJ2-1; weak D call: TRBD1 (8 bases). This CDR3 has 15 residues. V dropped 6 bases and J dropped 4 bases, with 16 bases sitting between them. Germline V gene data show CDR1 as MNHNS and CDR2 as SASEGT. The CDR3: CASSEQGGTYNEQFF. In DNA, the CDR3 is TGTGCCAGCAGCGAACAGGGGGGGACATACAATGAGCAGTTCTTC.

The chain recombines TRBV19 with TRBJ2-7, with D perhaps matching TRBD2 (6 bases). This CDR3 is built from 15 residues. Trimming removed 4 bases from V and 3 bases from J, with 16 bases in between. Germline V gene sequence: CDR1 LNHDA, CDR2 SQIVND (reference sequence). The chain's CDR3 is CASSTPRGYGYEQYF. In DNA, the CDR3 is TGTGCCAGTAGTACTCCGCGGGGCTATGGCTACGAGCAGTACTTC. The full variable domain, rest sourced from reference TRBV19 and TRBJ2-7, is DGGITQSPKYLFRKEGQNVTLSCEQNLNHDAMYWYRQDPGQGLRLIYYSQIVNDFQKGDIAEGYSVSREKKESFPLTVTSAQKNPTAFYLCASSTPRGYGYEQYFGPGTRLTVT.

Worth noting for this clone: This same CDR3 is encoded by further DNA sequences in the sample. DNA for the CDR3: TGTGCCAGCAGCCGGAGCGGGAGGACAGATACGCAGTATTTT. This gives the protein CASSRSGRTDTQYF. This rearrangement joins TRBV6-5 to TRBJ2-3; 9 bases line up with TRBD2. CDR3 size: 14 residues. The V and J ends lost 6 bases and 3 bases, in that order; junction bases with no gene match: 4. Germline-derived CDR1 and CDR2 are MNHEY and SVGAGI.